This TCR beta chain comes out of a study of T cell responses to AZD1222 COVID-19 vaccine. Clones were sequenced by immunoSEQ multiplex PCR, and TCRdb holds only the in-frame ones, with some missing. The sample consists of approximately 65,000 clones, approximately 83% of them appearing once. Whole-study results and caveats: With dominance at 160-218 and 743-854, vaccine-associated CD4 TCRs spanned spike. Repertoires were sampled only after the peak T cell response.

This clone was picked up one time. What it recognizes is unknown. In germline, CDR1 is SGHVS, CDR2 FQNEAQ. V lost 8 bases to trimming and J lost 0 bases, with 15 bases between them. The CDR3 contains 15 residues. The receptor comes from an adult in good health. This specimen consisted of peripheral blood, obtained on day 0 of AZD1222 vaccination. The chain carries TRBV7-8 and TRBJ2-3; D unclear. CDR3 sequence reads: CASRPTFLSTDTQYF. The CDR3 DNA follows: TGTGCCAGCCGACCGACCTTCCTTAGCACAGATACGCAGTATTTT.